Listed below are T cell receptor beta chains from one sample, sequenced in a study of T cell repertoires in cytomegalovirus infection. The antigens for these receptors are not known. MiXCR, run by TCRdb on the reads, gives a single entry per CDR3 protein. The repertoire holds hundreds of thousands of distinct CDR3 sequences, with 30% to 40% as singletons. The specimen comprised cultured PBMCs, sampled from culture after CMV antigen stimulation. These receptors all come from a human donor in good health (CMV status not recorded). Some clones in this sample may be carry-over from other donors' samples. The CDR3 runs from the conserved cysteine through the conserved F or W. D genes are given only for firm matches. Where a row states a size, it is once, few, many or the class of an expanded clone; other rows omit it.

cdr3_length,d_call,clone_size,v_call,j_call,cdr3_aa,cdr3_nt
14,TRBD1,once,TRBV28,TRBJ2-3,CASRPGQGAYTQYF,TGTGCCAGCAGACCGGGACAGGGGGCCTATACGCAGTATTTT
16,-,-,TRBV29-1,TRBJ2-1,CSVEGDSGLNYNEQFF,TGCAGCGTTGAAGGGGATTCTGGACTCAACTACAATGAGCAGTTCTTC
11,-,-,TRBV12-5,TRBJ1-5,CASGPYQPQHF,TGTGCTAGTGGTCCTTACCAGCCCCAGCATTTT
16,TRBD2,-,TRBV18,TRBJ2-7,CASSPRIGAGVHEQYF,TGTGCCAGCTCACCCCGGATCGGGGCGGGAGTCCACGAGCAGTACTTC
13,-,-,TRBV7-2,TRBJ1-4,CASSRGGREKLFF,TGTGCCAGCAGCCGAGGGGGAAGGGAAAAACTGTTTTTT
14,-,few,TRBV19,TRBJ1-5,CATEDPYSNQPQHF,TGTGCCACAGAGGACCCCTATAGCAATCAGCCCCAGCATTTT
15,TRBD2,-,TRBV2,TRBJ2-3,CASRAGTSGTDTQYF,TGTGCCAGCAGAGCCGGGACTAGCGGCACAGATACGCAGTATTTT
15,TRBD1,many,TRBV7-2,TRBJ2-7,CASSPLGDRGDEQYF,TGTGCCAGCAGCCCGCTGGGGGACAGGGGCGACGAGCAGTACTTC
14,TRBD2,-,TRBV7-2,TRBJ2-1,CASSGLAAYNEQFF,TGTGCCAGCAGCGGACTAGCAGCTTACAATGAGCAGTTCTTC
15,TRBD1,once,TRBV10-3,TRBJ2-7,CAIRTGTGRPSEQYF,TGTGCCATCAGGACCGGGACAGGGAGGCCGTCCGAGCAGTACTTC
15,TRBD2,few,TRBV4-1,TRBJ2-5,CASSQDQRGLETQYF,TGCGCCAGCAGCCAAGATCAGCGGGGGCTGGAGACCCAGTACTTC
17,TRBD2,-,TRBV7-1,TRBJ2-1,CASRTRFGGRASDEQFF,TGTGCCAGCAGAACCCGATTCGGCGGGAGGGCCTCGGATGAGCAGTTCTTC
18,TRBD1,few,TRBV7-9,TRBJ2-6,CAGPSGRDSPSGANVLTF,TGTGCCGGACCCTCGGGCCGGGACAGTCCCTCGGGGGCCAACGTCCTGACTTTC
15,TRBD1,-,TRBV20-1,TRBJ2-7,CSARRSGTGPYEQYF,TGCAGTGCTAGACGATCGGGGACAGGGCCCTACGAGCAGTACTTC
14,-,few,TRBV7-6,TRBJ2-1,CASSPQRSYNEQFF,TGTGCCAGCAGCCCTCAGCGGAGTTACAATGAGCAGTTCTTC
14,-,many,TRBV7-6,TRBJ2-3,CASSFPTRTDTQYF,TGTGCCAGCAGCTTTCCGACACGCACAGATACGCAGTATTTT
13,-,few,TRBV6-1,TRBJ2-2,CASSWDIDGELFF,TGTGCCAGCAGTTGGGACATTGACGGGGAGCTGTTTTTT
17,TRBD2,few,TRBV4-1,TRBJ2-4,CASSQGGMTSGKNIQYF,TGCGCCAGCAGCCAAGGGGGGATGACTAGCGGGAAAAACATTCAGTACTTC
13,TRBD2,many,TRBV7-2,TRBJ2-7,CASGMTSGNSNYF,TGTGCCAGCGGAATGACTAGCGGGAACAGTAACTACTTC
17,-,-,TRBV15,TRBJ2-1,CATSRDSGISSYNEQFF,TGTGCCACCAGCAGAGATTCAGGAATCAGCTCCTACAATGAGCAGTTCTTC
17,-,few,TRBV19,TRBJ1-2,CASSFSTGLRPLSGYTF,TGTGCCAGTAGCTTCTCGACCGGATTACGCCCTCTATCAGGCTACACCTTC
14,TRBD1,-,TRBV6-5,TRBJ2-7,CASSETTGTYEQYF,TGTGCCAGCAGTGAAACGACAGGGACCTACGAGCAGTACTTC
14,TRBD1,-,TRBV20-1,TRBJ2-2,CSARVGGATGELFF,TGCAGTGCTAGAGTAGGGGGCGCGACCGGGGAGCTGTTTTTT
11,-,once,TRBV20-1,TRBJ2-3,CSAVLGDTQYF,TGCAGTGCTGTCCTGGGCGATACGCAGTATTTT
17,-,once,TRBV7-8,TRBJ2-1,CASSSLGTNVRYNEQFF,TGTGCCAGCAGCTCCCTGGGTACGAACGTTAGATACAATGAGCAGTTCTTC
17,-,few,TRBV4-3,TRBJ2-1,CASSLAARPPQGNEQFF,TGCGCCAGCAGCCTTGCTGCGAGGCCCCCCCAAGGCAATGAGCAGTTCTTC
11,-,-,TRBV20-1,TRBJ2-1,CSAHTPSEQFF,TGCAGTGCCCACACCCCCAGTGAGCAGTTCTTC
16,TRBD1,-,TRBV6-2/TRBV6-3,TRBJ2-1,CASSYSQGALSNEQFF,TGTGCCAGCAGTTACTCACAGGGGGCCCTATCGAATGAGCAGTTCTTC
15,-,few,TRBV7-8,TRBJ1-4,CASSSPWAGDEKLFF,TGTGCCAGCAGCTCCCCCTGGGCAGGGGATGAAAAACTGTTTTTT
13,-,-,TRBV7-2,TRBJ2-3,CASSPQTSDTQYF,TGTGCCAGCAGCCCACAGACATCAGATACGCAGTATTTT
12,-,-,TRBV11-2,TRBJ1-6,CASSLVRSPLHF,TGTGCCAGCAGCTTAGTTAGGTCACCCCTCCACTTT
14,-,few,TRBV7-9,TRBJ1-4,CASSFPTTNEKLFF,TGTGCCAGCAGCTTTCCCACAACTAATGAAAAACTGTTTTTT
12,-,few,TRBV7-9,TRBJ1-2,CASTRDFGGYTF,TGTGCCAGCACCCGGGACTTCGGAGGCTACACCTTC
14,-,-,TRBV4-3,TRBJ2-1,CASSQARDYNEQFF,TGCGCCAGCAGCCAAGCGCGGGACTACAATGAGCAGTTCTTC
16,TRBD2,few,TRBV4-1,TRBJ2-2,CASSQGLAGATGELFF,TGCGCCAGCAGTCAAGGCCTAGCGGGGGCCACCGGGGAGCTGTTTTTT
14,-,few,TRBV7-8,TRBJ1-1,CASRTGRVNTEAFF,TGTGCCAGCAGAACCGGAAGGGTGAACACTGAAGCTTTCTTT
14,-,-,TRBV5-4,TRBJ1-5,CASSLNPGAPPQHF,TGTGCCAGCAGCTTGAACCCGGGGGCGCCGCCCCAGCATTTT
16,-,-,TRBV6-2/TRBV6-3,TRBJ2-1,CASSSRDPSSYNEQFF,TGTGCCAGCAGCAGCCGGGACCCAAGCTCCTACAATGAGCAGTTCTTC
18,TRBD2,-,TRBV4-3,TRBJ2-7,CASSQVHPPGLATYEQYF,TGCGCCAGCAGCCAAGTCCACCCGCCGGGACTAGCAACTTACGAGCAGTACTTC
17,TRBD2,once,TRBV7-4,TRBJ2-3,CASSLREGHFRTDTQYF,TGTGCCAGCAGCTTACGGGAGGGACATTTTCGCACAGATACGCAGTATTTT
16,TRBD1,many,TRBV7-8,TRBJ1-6,CASSGIRDRGLSPLHF,TGTGCCAGCAGCGGGATCCGGGACAGGGGGCTCTCACCCCTCCACTTT
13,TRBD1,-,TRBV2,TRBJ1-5,CASTGELQGSQHF,TGTGCCAGCACTGGAGAATTACAGGGGTCCCAGCATTTT
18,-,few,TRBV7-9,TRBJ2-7,CASSSYRVTTSLGDEQYF,TGTGCCAGCAGCTCCTACAGAGTGACTACTAGCCTCGGGGACGAGCAGTACTTC
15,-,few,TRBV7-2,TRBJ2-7,CASSSEGLVTYEQYF,TGTGCCAGCAGCTCCGAGGGCCTTGTCACCTACGAGCAGTACTTC
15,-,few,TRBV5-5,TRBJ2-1,CASTIEGAHYNEQFF,TGTGCCAGCACCATCGAGGGAGCCCACTACAATGAGCAGTTCTTC
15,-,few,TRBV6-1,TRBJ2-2,CASSRGGRGTGELFF,TGTGCCAGCAGCCGAGGGGGGCGAGGAACCGGGGAGCTGTTTTTT
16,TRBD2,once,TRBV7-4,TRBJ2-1,CASSLPGTSVEDEQFF,TGTGCCAGCAGCTTACCCGGGACTAGCGTCGAGGATGAGCAGTTCTTC
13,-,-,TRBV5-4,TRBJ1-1,CASSGVVDTEAFF,TGTGCCAGCAGCGGGGTGGTAGACACTGAAGCTTTCTTT
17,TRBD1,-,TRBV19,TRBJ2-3,CASTATGIRYPLDTQYF,TGTGCCAGTACAGCGACAGGGATTAGGTACCCCTTGGATACGCAGTATTTT
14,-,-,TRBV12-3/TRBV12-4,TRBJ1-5,CASSFWVSNQPQHF,TGTGCCAGCAGTTTTTGGGTTAGCAATCAGCCCCAGCATTTT
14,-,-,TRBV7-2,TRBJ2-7,CASSPADPRYEQYF,TGTGCCAGCAGCCCCGCGGACCCCCGCTACGAGCAGTACTTC